The count of the clone carrying this TCR beta chain is one. Only in-frame clones appear in the TCRdb table, and some are missing; sequencing was by immunoSEQ multiplex PCR. The repertoire holds 260,000 or so clones, with 87% as singletons. The data were obtained in a study of blood T cell repertoires in COVID-19. Donors were grouped by their self-reported clinical history. This TCR came from a woman between 25 and 40 years old with acute COVID-19. Specimen: PBMCs or T cells enriched from blood (not recorded which).

The CDR3 loop is CASSLSGTPNQPQHF. As DNA, the CDR3 is TGTGCCAGCAGCCTAAGCGGGACTCCTAATCAGCCCCAGCATTTT. V is TRBV11-2 and J is TRBJ1-5, with D perhaps matching TRBD1 (5 bases). The V gene lost 5 bases and the J gene lost 4 bases, with 15 bases spanning the gap. The CDR3 totals 15 residues. Germline V gene data show CDR1 as SGHAT and CDR2 as FQNNGV.